These 4 T cell receptor beta chains were sequenced from one sample in a study of T cells of healthy individuals. TCRdb re-analysed the 5' RACE reads in MiXCR, keeping a single row per CDR3 protein. The sample lists around 80,000 distinct CDR3 sequences; approximately 5.4% were seen once. Source of these receptors: a female donor in good health.

In its sample, this clonotype was seen many times. The chain combines TRBV18 with TRBJ2-4; no firm D call. The CDR3 consists of 17 residues. V lost 4 bases and J 3 bases, leaving 19 bases between the germline ends. CDR1 and CDR2 from the germline V gene are KGHSH and LQKENI. CDR3 nucleotide sequence: TGTGCCAGCTCACTCGGACCGGCCGGTGAGGTCAAAAACATTCAGTACTTC. Residues: CASSLGPAGEVKNIQYF.

This clonotype was picked up many times. The J gene is TRBJ2-7, the V gene TRBV7-9; no reliable D call. CDR3 length: 17 residues. Germline V lookup: CDR1 SEHNR, CDR2 FQNEAQ (reference sequence). The V and J ends lost 1 base and 4 bases respectively, with 20 bases between them. CDR3 residues: CASSLVPLGQRYYEQYF. In DNA, the CDR3 is TGTGCCAGCAGCTTAGTCCCTCTCGGCCAGCGCTATTACGAGCAGTACTTC.

This clonotype was observed many times. The V call is TRBV6-5, the J call TRBJ2-1; 8 positions match TRBD2. V lost 5 bases, J lost 4 bases, and 7 bases stayed unmatched. CDR1 MNHEY and CDR2 SVGAGI come from the germline V gene. The CDR3 is 15 amino acids. The CDR3 DNA follows: TGTGCCAGCAGTACCCCGAGCGGGAGTTACAATGAGCAGTTCTTC. Translation: CASSTPSGSYNEQFF.

This clonotype has a count of ten or more. The chain links TRBV7-2 to TRBJ1-1; D is unclear. Germline V CDR1 and CDR2: SGHTA, FQGNSA. The CDR3 length is 13 residues. V was clipped by 1 base and J by 4 bases, with 7 bases between them. CDR3 in DNA: TGTGCCAGCAGCTTAGAGAAGGGCACTGAAGCTTTCTTT. Residues: CASSLEKGTEAFF.